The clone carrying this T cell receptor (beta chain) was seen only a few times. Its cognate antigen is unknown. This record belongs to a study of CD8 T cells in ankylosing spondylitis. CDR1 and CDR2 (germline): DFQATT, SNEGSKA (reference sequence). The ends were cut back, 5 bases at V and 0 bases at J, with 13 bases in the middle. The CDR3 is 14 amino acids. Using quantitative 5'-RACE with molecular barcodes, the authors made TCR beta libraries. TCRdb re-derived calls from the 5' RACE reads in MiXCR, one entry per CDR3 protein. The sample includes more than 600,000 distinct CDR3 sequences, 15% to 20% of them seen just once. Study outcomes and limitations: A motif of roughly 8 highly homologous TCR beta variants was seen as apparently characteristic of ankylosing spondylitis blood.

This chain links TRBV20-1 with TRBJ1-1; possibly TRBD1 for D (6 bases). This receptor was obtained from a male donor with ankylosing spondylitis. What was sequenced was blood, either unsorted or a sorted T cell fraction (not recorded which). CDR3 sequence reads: CSAEGGPMNTEAFF. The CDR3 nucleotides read TGCAGTGCTGAAGGGGGACCCATGAACACTGAAGCTTTCTTT.